These 29 T cell receptor beta chains came from one sample sequenced in a study of cytomegalovirus exposure and HLA in healthy donors. 13 Jbeta primers and 60 Vbeta primers were used for the PCR. Produced via immunoSEQ multiplex PCR; TCRdb's table is partial and in-frame only. The sample lists fewer than 200,000 clones, approximately 80% occurring once. Source material: PBMCs. These TCRs come from a woman between 40 and 50 years old in good health and CMV-seropositive.

The chain carries TRBV29-1 and TRBJ2-5; 7 nucleotides line up with TRBD1. This CDR3 has 12 residues. The ends lost 6 bases at V and 12 bases at J; junction bases unmatched: 13. Per germline, CDR1 SQVTM and CDR2 ANQGSEA. The CDR3 DNA is TGCAGCGTAAGACTAACGACAGGGTTCGAGTACTTC. Encoded protein: CSVRLTTGFEYF.

This clone was seen a handful of times. The chain combines TRBV7-8 with TRBJ1-2; 8 bases agree with TRBD1. The CDR3 is 15 residues long. CDR1 and CDR2 from the germline V gene are SGHVS and FQNEAQ. V gave up 1 base and J gave up 4 bases; unmatched junction bases: 5. The CDR3 nucleotides are TGTGCCAGCAGCTTAGACAACAGGGGGGCCTATGGCTACACCTTC. It translates to CASSLDNRGAYGYTF.

This clone has a handful of counts. The chain couples TRBV7-8 to TRBJ1-6; TRBD1 matches at 11 bases. The CDR3 extends over 16 amino acids. V was pared by 3 bases and J by 8 bases, with 6 bases of the junction left unmatched. Germline CDR1 is SGHVS and CDR2 is FQNEAQ. DNA for the CDR3: TGTGCCAGCAGCTTGGCTGAGGGACAGGGGGATTCACCCCTCCACTTT. Translating it yields CASSLAEGQGDSPLHF. Looking up the rest from reference TRBV7-8 and TRBJ1-6 gives the full variable domain: GAGVSQSPRYKVAKRGQDVALRCDPISGHVSLFWYQQALGQGPEFLTYFQNEAQLDKSGLPSDRFFAERPEGSVSTLKIQRTQQEDSAVYLCASSLAEGQGDSPLHFGNGTRLTVT.

The chain links TRBV18 to TRBJ2-7, with 7 positions matching TRBD2. The CDR3 covers 13 residues. Germline V gene data show CDR1 as KGHSH and CDR2 as LQKENI. V lost 1 base to trimming and J lost 3 bases; unmatched junction nucleotides: 0. Here the CDR3 reads CASSPQRDYEQYF. CDR3 nucleotide sequence: TGTGCCAGCTCACCACAGCGGGACTACGAGCAGTACTTC.

The V call is TRBV6-5, the J call TRBJ1-5; D is perhaps TRBD1 (6 bases). The germline V gene has CDR1 MNHEY and CDR2 SVGAGI. V was trimmed by 6 bases and J by 4 bases, leaving 10 bases between them. The CDR3 runs 13 residues. The CDR3 coding sequence is TGTGCCAGCAGACCCGACAGGAATCAGCCCCAGCATTTT. Translation: CASRPDRNQPQHF.

J is TRBJ2-3 and V is TRBV6-5, with 10 bases identical to TRBD1. The CDR3 runs to 14 residues. V lost 6 bases and J lost 10; bases outside the gene matches: 10. The germline V gene has CDR1 MNHEY and CDR2 SVGAGI. The chain's CDR3 is CASSRGQGGNAQYF. The DNA for the CDR3 is TGTGCCAGCAGCCGAGGACAGGGGGGGAATGCGCAGTATTTT.

This chain joins TRBV28 and TRBJ1-6; tentatively, D is TRBD1 (6 bases). Trimming removed 5 bases from V and 5 bases from J, with 16 bases in between. The CDR3 contains 16 residues. Per the germline V gene, CDR1 is MDHEN and CDR2 is SYDVKM. CDR3 DNA: TGTGCCAGCAGTCCCCAGGGGCGGCGGGATAATTCACCCCTCCACTTT. Protein sequence: CASSPQGRRDNSPLHF. Full variable domain (outside the CDR3, taken from reference TRBV28 and TRBJ1-6): DVKVTQSSRYLVKRTGEKVFLECVQDMDHENMFWYRQDPGLGLRLIYFSYDVKMKEKGDIPEGYSVSREKKERFSLILESASTNQTSMYLCASSPQGRRDNSPLHFGNGTRLTVT.

The chain couples TRBV9 to TRBJ2-1; TRBD2 aligns across 14 bases. CDR1 is SGDLS, CDR2 YYNGEE, per germline. V trimming: 0 bases; J trimming: 4 bases; junction bases outside the gene matches: 6. The CDR3 extends over 18 amino acids. The CDR3: CASSVVGLAGEGYNEQFF. CDR3 nucleotides: TGTGCCAGCAGCGTAGTGGGACTAGCGGGAGAGGGGTACAATGAGCAGTTCTTC.

This clone was seen more than once but under ten times. The rearrangement joins TRBV19 to TRBJ2-2, with D uncertain. The ends were cut back, 8 bases at V and 1 base at J, with 8 bases in the middle. Germline V gives CDR1 LNHDA, CDR2 SQIVND (reference sequence). The CDR3 contains 13 residues. The DNA of the CDR3 is TGTGCCAGTCTCAGGTTGAACACCGGGGAGCTGTTTTTT. Residues: CASLRLNTGELFF. Variable domain in full (rest from reference TRBV19 and TRBJ2-2): DGGITQSPKYLFRKEGQNVTLSCEQNLNHDAMYWYRQDPGQGLRLIYYSQIVNDFQKGDIAEGYSVSREKKESFPLTVTSAQKNPTAFYLCASLRLNTGELFFGEGSRLTVL.

The gene calls are TRBV29-1 and TRBJ2-5, with a possible D match to TRBD2 (6 bases). CDR3 length equals 14 residues. CDR1 and CDR2 from the germline V gene are SQVTM and ANQGSEA. Trimming cost V 5 bases and J 5 bases, with 18 bases left between them. The CDR3 is CSVSGTRGRETQYF. The CDR3 DNA is TGCAGCGTTTCAGGGACTCGAGGCCGGGAGACCCAGTACTTC.

The chain carries TRBV2 and TRBJ2-5; 8 bases align to TRBD1. Per the germline V gene, CDR1 is SNHLY and CDR2 is FYNNEI. The CDR3 is made up of 14 amino acids. Trimming took 7 bases from V and 2 from J; bases not matched to a gene: 6. CDR3 sequence (DNA): TGTGCCAGCAAACCCCGACAGGGGCAAGAGACCCAGTACTTC. Translating it yields CASKPRQGQETQYF. Variable domain in full (rest from reference TRBV2 and TRBJ2-5): EPEVTQTPSHQVTQMGQEVILRCVPISNHLYFYWYRQILGQKVEFLVSFYNNEISEKSEIFDDQFSVERPDGSNFTLKIRSTKLEDSAMYFCASKPRQGQETQYFGPGTRLLVL.

The rearrangement links TRBV19 to TRBJ2-3, with 11 bases aligning to TRBD1. CDR1 and CDR2 from the germline V gene are LNHDA and SQIVND (reference sequence). The J segment lost 5 bases and the V segment lost 10 bases, leaving 8 bases of the junction unmatched. The CDR3 loop spans 14 amino acids. CDR3 protein: CATSGTGGVDTQYF. Here the CDR3 DNA reads TGTGCCACCTCGGGGACAGGGGGAGTAGATACGCAGTATTTT.

The chain employs TRBV19 and TRBJ1-5, with a weak D call TRBD1 (6 bases). Germline-derived CDR1 and CDR2 are LNHDA and SQIVND (reference sequence). CDR3 length equals 17 residues. Trimming removed 0 bases at V and 3 bases at J, with 15 bases between. Here the CDR3 DNA reads TGTGCCAGTAGTATAGAAGGCAGGGGATGGTCCAATCAGCCCCAGCATTTT. It translates to CASSIEGRGWSNQPQHF. The full variable domain, its missing parts supplied by reference TRBV19 and TRBJ1-5, is DGGITQSPKYLFRKEGQNVTLSCEQNLNHDAMYWYRQDPGQGLRLIYYSQIVNDFQKGDIAEGYSVSREKKESFPLTVTSAQKNPTAFYLCASSIEGRGWSNQPQHFGDGTRLSIL.

V gene TRBV7-2 combines with J gene TRBJ2-4, with 10 positions matching TRBD2. CDR1 SGHTA and CDR2 FQGNSA come from the germline V gene. This CDR3 is 16 amino acids long. Trimming at V came to 5 bases and at J to 3 bases, leaving 7 bases not matched to a gene. The DNA of the CDR3 is TGTGCCAGCAGCCCAGGACTAGCGGAAGTCAAAAACATTCAGTACTTC. This encodes CASSPGLAEVKNIQYF.

This clone was counted many times. This sequence joins TRBV7-9 and TRBJ2-7; TRBD1 aligns across 7 bases. The CDR3 sequence is 14 residues long. In germline, CDR1 is SEHNR, CDR2 FQNEAQ (reference sequence). V was pared by 5 bases and J by 4 bases, with 8 bases of the junction left unmatched. CDR3 region: CASSPMDRQYEQYF. CDR3 nucleotide sequence: TGTGCCAGCAGCCCCATGGACAGGCAATACGAGCAGTACTTC.

Here the CDR3 DNA reads TGCGCCAGCAGCCAAGATCCCCAGGGCGCCGGGGAGCTGTTTTTT. Its translation is CASSQDPQGAGELFF. The chain joins TRBV4-3 to TRBJ2-2; TRBD1 might be the D (5 bases). Germline V gives CDR1 LGHNA, CDR2 YSLEER. Trimming removed 0 bases from V and 6 bases from J, with 11 bases in between. The CDR3 contains 15 residues.

The rearrangement joins TRBV4-2 to TRBJ1-3, with 7 bases matching TRBD1. Germline CDR1 reads LGHNA; CDR2 reads YNFKEQ. This CDR3 contains 18 residues. The V gene end was trimmed by 1 base and the J gene end by 2 bases; junction bases not matched to a gene: 11. The CDR3 DNA reads as TGTGCCAGCAGCCAAGTAAGCCAACAGGGGACAGCTGGAAACACCATATATTTT. Its translation: CASSQVSQQGTAGNTIYF.

V and J are TRBV5-1 and TRBJ2-5; 11 positions match TRBD2. The better agreement between TRBJ2-7 and the DNA end casts doubt on the J call. This CDR3 has 16 amino acids. In germline, CDR1 is SGHRS, CDR2 YFSETQ. CDR3 amino acids: CASSPPGLADAYEQYF. In nucleotides, the CDR3 is TGCGCCAGCAGCCCCCCGGGACTAGCGGACGCCTACGAGCAGTACTTC.

The chain couples TRBV28 to TRBJ1-1; 8 positions agree with TRBD1. The CDR3 is made up of 14 amino acids. Germline V gene sequence: CDR1 MDHEN, CDR2 SYDVKM. The V segment lost 6 bases and the J segment 8 bases; nucleotides outside the gene matches: 11. The CDR3 loop reads CASRATGALSEAFF. As DNA, the CDR3 is TGTGCCAGCAGGGCGACAGGGGCCCTCTCGGAAGCTTTCTTT.

The CDR3 loop reads CASSLGLAVYNEQFF. CDR3 bases: TGTGCCAGCAGCCTCGGACTAGCGGTATACAATGAGCAGTTCTTC. The chain combines TRBV7-2 with TRBJ2-1; 10 bases map to TRBD2. Germline V gene data show CDR1 as SGHTA and CDR2 as FQGNSA. Unmatched junction bases numbered 5, after V lost 5 bases and J lost 4 bases. The CDR3 loop spans 15 amino acids.

The chain is built from TRBV7-8 and TRBJ2-3; TRBD2 might be the D (5 bases). Between the trimmed V and J ends, which lost 5 bases and 0 bases, there was a span of 9 bases. Germline CDR1 is SGHVS and CDR2 is FQNEAQ. The CDR3 is 14 residues long. The CDR3 is CASSVSSSTDTQYF. DNA for the CDR3: TGTGCCAGCAGCGTCTCTAGCAGCACAGATACGCAGTATTTT.

This clone turned up a few times. The chain combines TRBV12-5 with TRBJ2-7; 11 nucleotides agree with TRBD2. The J segment lost 3 bases and the V segment lost 5 bases, leaving 21 bases of the junction unmatched. The germline CDR1 and CDR2 sequences are LGHNT and FRNRAP. The CDR3 spans 20 residues. The CDR3 loop reads CASGRLAGSFSTIRHYEQYF. CDR3 nucleotide sequence: TGTGCTAGTGGTAGACTAGCGGGAAGTTTCTCCACGATTCGACACTACGAGCAGTACTTC.

This clone was seen only once. The gene calls are TRBV7-9 and TRBJ1-1; D ambiguous. This CDR3 has 16 amino acids. Per germline, CDR1 SEHNR and CDR2 FQNEAQ (reference sequence). The V end lost 8 bases, the J end lost 3 bases, and 22 bases lay between the germline ends. The CDR3 DNA reads TGTGCCAGCGTCTCCTTTGACGAGGGTTGGGACACTGAAGCTTTCTTT. Amino acids: CASVSFDEGWDTEAFF.

J is TRBJ2-7 and V is TRBV10-3, with 12 bases aligning to TRBD2. The germline gives CDR1 ENHRY, CDR2 SYGVKD. The trim removed 6 bases at V and 6 bases at J, leaving 9 bases unmatched. The CDR3 totals 15 residues. DNA for the CDR3: TGTGCCATCAGCTCTACACTAGCGGGAGGTGGCGAGCAGTACTTC. It translates to CAISSTLAGGGEQYF.

V usage is TRBV7-2 and J usage is TRBJ2-3, with 9 bases lining up with TRBD2. There are 16 residues in the CDR3. Germline V gene lookup returns CDR1 SGHTA and CDR2 FQGNSA. V shed 1 base and J 5 bases; nucleotides not matched to a gene: 7. The CDR3 spells CASSLVSGSGKDTQYF. For the CDR3, the DNA is TGTGCCAGCAGCTTAGTTAGCGGGAGCGGTAAAGATACGCAGTATTTT.

The chain couples TRBV6-6 to TRBJ2-5, with 10 bases lining up with TRBD2. V gave up 4 bases and J gave up 2 bases; unmatched junction bases: 7. Germline loops: CDR1 MNHNY, CDR2 SVGAGI (reference sequence). This CDR3 is 16 amino acids long. The CDR3 DNA sequence: TGTGCCAGCAGTTTAAGCGGGGGGGCGGGACAAGAGACCCAGTACTTC. This translates into CASSLSGGAGQETQYF.

J is TRBJ2-7 and V is TRBV10-3, with 11 bases matching TRBD2. V shed 11 bases and J 2 bases; nucleotides not matched to a gene: 8. CDR1 and CDR2 (germline): ENHRY, SYGVKD. CDR3 size: 14 residues. The CDR3 region is CAVSGTSGAYEQYF. CDR3 DNA: TGTGCCGTCTCCGGGACTAGCGGTGCCTACGAGCAGTACTTC.

This chain links TRBV10-3 with TRBJ1-1; a weak D match, TRBD1 (5 bases). Trimming took off 0 bases at V and 2 bases at J, with 7 bases between the two ends. The CDR3 has 14 residues. The germline CDR1 and CDR2 sequences are ENHRY and SYGVKD. CDR3 protein: CAISESGVNTEAFF. The CDR3 DNA is TGTGCCATCAGTGAGTCAGGGGTCAACACTGAAGCTTTCTTT.

In this sample, this clone turned up once. This chain links TRBV18 with TRBJ2-7, with 7 bases matching TRBD1. CDR1 KGHSH and CDR2 LQKENI come from the germline V gene. J gave up 0 bases and V 2 bases, and 4 bases lay outside the gene matches. This CDR3 has 15 amino acids. In nucleotides, the CDR3 is TGTGCCAGCTCACCAGCAGGGGGAGTCTCCTACGAGCAGTACTTC. It encodes CASSPAGGVSYEQYF.